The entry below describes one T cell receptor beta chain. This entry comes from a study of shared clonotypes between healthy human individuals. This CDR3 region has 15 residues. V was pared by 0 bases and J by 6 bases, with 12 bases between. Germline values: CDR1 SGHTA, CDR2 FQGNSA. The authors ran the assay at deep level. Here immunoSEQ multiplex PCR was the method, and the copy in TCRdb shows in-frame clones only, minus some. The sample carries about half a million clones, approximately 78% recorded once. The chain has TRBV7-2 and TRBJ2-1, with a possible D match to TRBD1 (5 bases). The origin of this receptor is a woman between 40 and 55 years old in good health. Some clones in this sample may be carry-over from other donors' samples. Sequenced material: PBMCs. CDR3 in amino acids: CASSLAGAPPNEQFF. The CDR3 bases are TGTGCCAGCAGCTTAGCAGGGGCTCCCCCCAATGAGCAGTTCTTC.